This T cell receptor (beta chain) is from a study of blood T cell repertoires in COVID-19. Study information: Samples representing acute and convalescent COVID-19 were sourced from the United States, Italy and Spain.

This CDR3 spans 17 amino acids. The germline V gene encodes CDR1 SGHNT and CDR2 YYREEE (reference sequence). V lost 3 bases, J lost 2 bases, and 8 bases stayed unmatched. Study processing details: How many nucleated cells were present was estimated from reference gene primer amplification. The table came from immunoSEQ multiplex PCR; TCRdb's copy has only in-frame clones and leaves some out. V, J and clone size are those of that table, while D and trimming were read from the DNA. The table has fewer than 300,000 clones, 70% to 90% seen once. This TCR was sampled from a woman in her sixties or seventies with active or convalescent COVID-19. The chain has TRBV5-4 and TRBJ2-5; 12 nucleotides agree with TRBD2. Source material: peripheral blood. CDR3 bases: TGTGCCAGCAGCTGGCGGCTAGCGGGAGGGGGGCAAGAGACCCAGTACTTC. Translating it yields CASSWRLAGGGQETQYF.